These 2 T cell receptor beta chains share one sample of origin, sequenced in a study of T cell clones after liver transplantation (dated by TCRdb to the late 2010s). Preparation of the library involved the immunoSEQ multiplex PCR assay. In its TCRdb copy, this immuneACCESS table keeps in-frame sequences only and misses some clones. Where compared with another copy, unresolved V genes explain less than half of these, and the others have no known cause. The sample table contains tens of thousands of clones; only one count was recorded for roughly 80% of them. The ten largest clonotypes hold 0.45% to 0.55% of the sample. The sequencing here drew on CD4+ T cells from blood, taken just over 45 months after liver transplant. The source of these receptors is a human patient who received a liver transplant. Following a transplant, some T lymphocytes may have been derived from the graft donor.

The chain recombines TRBV19 with TRBJ1-4; D may be TRBD1 (5 bases). Germline values: CDR1 LNHDA, CDR2 SQIVND (reference sequence). Trimming removed 1 base from V and 8 bases from J, with 14 bases in between. The CDR3 sequence is 15 residues long. DNA of the CDR3: TGTGCCAGTAGTATAGCGGGACCGAGGGGCGAAAAACTGTTTTTT. Protein sequence: CASSIAGPRGEKLFF.

The chain combines TRBV19 with TRBJ2-4; 8 positions agree with TRBD1. The CDR3 contains 15 residues. V was pared by 3 bases and J by 1 base, with 2 bases of the junction left unmatched. Germline CDR1 is LNHDA and CDR2 is SQIVND (reference sequence). This CDR3 reads CASSIRQGAKNIQYF. CDR3 sequence (DNA): TGTGCCAGTAGTATCAGACAGGGGGCCAAAAACATTCAGTACTTC.